The subject of this entry is one T cell receptor beta chain. Its target is unknown. The data were taken from a study of blood T cells in healthy people across ages. General study findings and limits: TCR beta diversity tracked closely with naive T cell percentage. Naive CD4+ cell counts and diversity both ran higher in long-lived than in aged donors. Roughly linear age-related decline in beta diversity appeared, significant by age around 42.

CDR1 and CDR2 from the germline V gene are LGHDT and YNNKEL (reference sequence). Trimming at V came to 1 base and at J to 1 base, leaving 5 bases not matched to a gene. The CDR3 contains 17 residues. A second PCR, run for about 7 to 11 cycles, used a sample-barcoded 5' primer plus a J-beta primer mix. Every individual sample yielded 3 million or more paired-end reads (each containing CDR3). TCRdb re-derived calls from the 5' RACE reads in MiXCR, one entry per CDR3 protein. The table lists roughly 2 million distinct CDR3 sequences, 49% of them singletons. This sequence originates from a middle-aged woman in good health. The chain recombines TRBV3-1 with TRBJ2-5; 11 bases match TRBD2. Sequences were obtained from blood. DNA of the CDR3: TGTGCCAGCAGCCAAGCGACGACTAGCGGGACCCAAGAGACCCAGTACTTC. Translating it yields CASSQATTSGTQETQYF.